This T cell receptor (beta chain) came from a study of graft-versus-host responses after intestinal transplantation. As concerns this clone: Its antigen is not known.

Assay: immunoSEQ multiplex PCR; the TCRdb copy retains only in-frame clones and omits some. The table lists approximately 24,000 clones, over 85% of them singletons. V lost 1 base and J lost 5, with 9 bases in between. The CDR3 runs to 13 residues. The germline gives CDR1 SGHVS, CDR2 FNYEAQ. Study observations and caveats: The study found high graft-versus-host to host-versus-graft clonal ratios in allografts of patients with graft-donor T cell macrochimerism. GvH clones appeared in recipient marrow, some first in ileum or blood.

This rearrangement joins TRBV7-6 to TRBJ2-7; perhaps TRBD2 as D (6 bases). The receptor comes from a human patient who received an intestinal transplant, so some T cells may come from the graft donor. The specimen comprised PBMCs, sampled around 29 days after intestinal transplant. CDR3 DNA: TGTGCCAGCAGCTTAGGCCCTAGCGACGAGCAGTACTTC. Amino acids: CASSLGPSDEQYF.